This T cell receptor (beta chain) came from a study of blood T cell repertoires in COVID-19. Study information: Some COVID-19 samples were acute and others convalescent; all came from the United States, Italy and Spain. T cells, B-cell-depleted T cells, or PBMCs provided the cDNA or gDNA that served as material.

Between the trimmed V and J ends, which lost 8 bases and 5 bases, there was a span of 13 bases. This CDR3 is built from 13 residues. Germline CDR1 LNHDA, CDR2 SQIVND (reference sequence). Original methodology: Estimates of nucleated cell counts were drawn from the amplification of reference gene primers. Only in-frame clones appear in the TCRdb table, and some are missing; sequencing was by immunoSEQ multiplex PCR. V and J calls plus clone size are reproduced from that table; the DNA served to infer D and trimming. The sample shows around 300,000 clones, around 85% of them seen only once. The sample taken for sequencing was peripheral blood. The chain links TRBV19 to TRBJ2-1, with D perhaps matching TRBD2 (6 bases). The clonotype comes from a woman aged 50 to 65 with active or convalescent COVID-19. CDR3 bases: TGTGCCAGTCGCCCTGGGACTGACAATGAGCAGTTCTTC. It is translated as CASRPGTDNEQFF.